This TCR beta chain was retrieved from a study of cytomegalovirus exposure and HLA in healthy donors. Study observations and caveats: As a later analysis showed, a missense DCLRE1C variant was linked to trimming of TCR beta V- and J-genes. Rare TCR sequences dominated, though some public TCRs recurred in many donors.

Remarks on this clone: Antigen: not known.

Per germline, CDR1 SGDLS and CDR2 YYNGEE. The ends were cut back, 0 bases at V and 4 bases at J, with 16 bases in the middle. CDR3 size: 16 residues. Both 60 Vbeta primers and 13 Jbeta primers went into the PCR. TCRdb keeps only in-frame clones here, not all; method: immunoSEQ multiplex PCR. This table holds 85,000 to 100,000 clones, about 89% found once. The V gene is TRBV9, the J gene TRBJ1-2; maybe TRBD1 (5 bases). This TCR was sampled from a man aged 25 to 40 in good health and CMV-seropositive. Sequenced sample: PBMCs. For the CDR3, the DNA is TGTGCCAGCAGCGTAGATCCAGGGATGGCTGGCTATGGCTACACCTTC. Amino acid sequence: CASSVDPGMAGYGYTF.